The TCR beta chain described here comes from a study of blood T cell repertoires in COVID-19. Study information: Acute-phase and convalescent COVID-19 samples originated in the United States, Italy and Spain. PBMCs, B-cell-depleted T cells, or T cells provided the cDNA or gDNA that made up the material.

The CDR3 extends over 17 amino acids. CDR1 is SGHTA and CDR2 is FQGNSA in the germline V gene. The V and J ends lost 5 bases and 5 bases, in that order; junction bases with no gene match: 16. As originally analysed: How many nucleated cells were present was estimated from reference gene primer amplification. Clones were sequenced by immunoSEQ multiplex PCR, and TCRdb holds only the in-frame ones, with some missing. V, J and clone size were drawn from that table, and D and trimming were deduced from the DNA. This table holds about 240,000 clones, roughly 82% found once. The sequence came from a man aged 80 or over with acute or convalescent COVID-19. Sequenced: peripheral blood. The chain links TRBV7-2 to TRBJ2-3; 7 bases match TRBD1. The CDR3 nucleotides are TGTGCCAGCAGCCCCCTCACAGGGGCAGACTACGGAGATACGCAGTATTTT. This encodes CASSPLTGADYGDTQYF.